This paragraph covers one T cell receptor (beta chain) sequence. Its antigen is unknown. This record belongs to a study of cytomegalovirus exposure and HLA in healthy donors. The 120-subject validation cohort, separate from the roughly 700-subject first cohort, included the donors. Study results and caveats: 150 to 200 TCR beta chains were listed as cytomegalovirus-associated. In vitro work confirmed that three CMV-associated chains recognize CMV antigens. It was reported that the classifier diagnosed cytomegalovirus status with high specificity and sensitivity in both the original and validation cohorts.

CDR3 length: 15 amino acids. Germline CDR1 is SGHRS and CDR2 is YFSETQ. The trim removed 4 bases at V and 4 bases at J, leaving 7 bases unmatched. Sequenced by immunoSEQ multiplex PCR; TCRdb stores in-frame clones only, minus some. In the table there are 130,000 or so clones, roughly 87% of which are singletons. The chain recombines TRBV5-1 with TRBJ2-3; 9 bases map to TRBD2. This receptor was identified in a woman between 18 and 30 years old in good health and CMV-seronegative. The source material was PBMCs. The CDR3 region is CASSRQGGGADTQYF. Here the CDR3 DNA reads TGCGCCAGCAGCCGACAGGGCGGGGGGGCAGATACGCAGTATTTT.